This T cell receptor (beta chain) was identified during a study of B cell selection in AIRE deficiency. Study-wide results and caveats: Of approximately 3,700 shared Treg TCRbeta sequences, approximately 31% were healthy-only, just under 9.5% patient-only. Shared Treg sequences had shorter CDR3s, biased toward rearrangements with few non-templated insertions.

CD4+CD127+ cells were sorted as the conventional CD4 T cells. The data were produced by immunoSEQ multiplex PCR, yet TCRdb's version contains in-frame clones alone and is incomplete. The data hold 20,000 to 25,000 clones, with about 97% observed a single time. To note about this clone: What it binds is not known.

The CDR3 has 15 amino acids. Trimming removed 2 bases at V and 6 bases at J, with 17 bases between. Germline V gene sequence: CDR1 SGHNT, CDR2 YENEEA. The chain carries TRBV11-3 and TRBJ2-7; possibly TRBD2 for D (5 bases). The receptor's source is a human donor with AIRE deficiency. The sequencing input was conventional CD4+ T cells sorted from PBMCs. The CDR3 loop is CASSLTDGGPVEQYF. DNA of the CDR3: TGTGCCAGCAGCTTAACGGACGGAGGACCGGTCGAGCAGTACTTC.